Listed here are 13 T cell receptor beta chains from one sample, sequenced in a study of T cells in Graves' hyperthyroidism and ophthalmopathy. The CDR3 regions of TCR beta were amplified from RNA transcripts. The HTBI set primed first-round TCR CDR3 RT-PCR. TCRdb recomputed calls from the multiplex PCR reads with MiXCR, one row per CDR3 protein. The table lists around 340,000 distinct CDR3 sequences, around a sixth of them singletons. Sequencing was carried out using blood. The receptors stem from a woman aged 45-60 years with Graves' hyperthyroidism.

This clonotype showed up just a few times. The chain links TRBV4-1 to TRBJ2-7; D is ambiguous. V gave up 7 bases and J gave up 1 base, with 26 bases separating them. The germline CDR1 and CDR2 sequences are MGHRA and YSYEKL. This CDR3 comprises 18 residues. In DNA, the CDR3 is TGCGCCAGCATCACGACGATCCACCGACAAGGAAAATCCTACGAGCAGTACGTC. Encoded protein: CASITTIHRQGKSYEQYV.

This clonotype was seen repeatedly, ten times or more. The J gene is TRBJ2-1, the V gene TRBV3-1; D may be TRBD1 or TRBD2 (5 bases each). Germline V lookup: CDR1 LGHDT, CDR2 YNNKEL (reference sequence). The CDR3 totals 13 residues. Trimming shortened V by 1 base and J by 7 bases, and 8 bases separated the two germline ends. Written as DNA, the CDR3 is TGTGCCAGCAGCCAAGCGTGGGGGAATGAGCAGTTCTTC. Amino acid sequence: CASSQAWGNEQFF.

In DNA form, the CDR3 reads TGTGCCAGCAGCTTAATGGGTGGGAACACTGAAGCTTTCTTT. It is translated as CASSLMGGNTEAFF. The J gene is TRBJ1-1, the V gene TRBV7-3; no clear D gene. V was trimmed by 1 base and J by 1 base, leaving 7 bases between them. The V gene's germline CDR1 is SGHTA and CDR2 FQGTGA. This CDR3 is 14 amino acids long.

This clonotype was seen more than once but under ten times. The CDR3: CSVIWGTSGNTDTQYF. The DNA of the CDR3 is TGCAGTGTTATATGGGGGACTAGCGGAAACACAGATACGCAGTATTTT. This sequence joins TRBV20-1 and TRBJ2-3; 11 bases fit TRBD2. Germline V gives CDR1 DFQATT, CDR2 SNEGSKA (reference sequence). J was trimmed by 2 bases and V by 7 bases; bases with no gene match: 11. The CDR3 runs 16 residues.

This clonotype has just a few counts. The V and J genes are TRBV7-2 and TRBJ2-2; 7 bases align to TRBD2. V lost 1 base and J lost 6; bases outside the gene matches: 8. The CDR3 is 16 residues long. Germline V gene sequence: CDR1 SGHTA, CDR2 FQGNSA. The CDR3 spells CASSLVRRELAGELFF. CDR3 nucleotide sequence: TGTGCCAGCAGCTTAGTTCGGCGGGAGCTCGCCGGGGAGCTGTTTTTT.

As concerns this clonotype: With a much larger clone just one base away, this may be a read error. The chain couples TRBV7-8 to TRBJ2-3, with 13 positions matching TRBD2. Trimming at V came to 5 bases and at J to 9 bases, leaving 8 bases not matched to a gene. Per the germline V gene, CDR1 is SGHVS and CDR2 is FQNEAQ. CDR3 length equals 15 residues. Written as DNA, the CDR3 is TGTGCCAGCAGCGGGACTAGCGGGGAGGCCGTCACGCAGTATTTT. Residues: CASSGTSGEAVTQYF.

The CDR3: CASTNQGSETQYF. Written as DNA, the CDR3 is TGTGCCAGCACCAACCAGGGGTCCGAGACCCAGTACTTC. The chain combines TRBV6-1 with TRBJ2-5, with D possibly TRBD1 on 6 matching bases. Germline V lookup: CDR1 MNHNS, CDR2 SASEGT. V gave up 7 bases and J gave up 5 bases, with 14 bases separating them. This CDR3 comprises 13 residues.

The count of this clonotype is one. The rearrangement uses TRBV10-2 and TRBJ1-1; 9 positions agree with TRBD1. Germline V lookup: CDR1 WSHSY, CDR2 SAAADI. V shed 5 bases, J shed 0 bases, and the junction held 7 bases outside the gene matches. This CDR3 has 16 residues. CDR3 nucleotides: TGCGCCAGCAGTTACCCGGGACAGGGATTGAACACTGAAGCTTTCTTT. This codes for CASSYPGQGLNTEAFF.

This clonotype occurred many times. This chain joins TRBV27 and TRBJ2-5; D call uncertain. Germline V gene lookup returns CDR1 MNHEY and CDR2 SMNVEV (reference sequence). This CDR3 is built from 17 residues. V was cut by 0 bases and J by 2 bases, with 16 bases left in between. CDR3 in amino acids: CASSLSALWAKQETQYF. DNA for the CDR3: TGTGCCAGCAGTTTATCCGCCCTTTGGGCTAAGCAAGAGACCCAGTACTTC.

This clonotype was seen just once. The chain uses TRBV4-1 and TRBJ1-2, with D hard to call. Germline values: CDR1 MGHRA, CDR2 YSYEKL. Trimming removed 1 base at V and 3 bases at J, with 12 bases between. The CDR3 sequence is 15 residues long. The CDR3, as DNA: TGCGCCAGCAGCCAAGGGTCCTCGTCACACTATGGCTACACCTTC. This codes for CASSQGSSSHYGYTF.

This clonotype was counted at least ten times. The chain combines TRBV9 with TRBJ1-6; D possibly corresponds to TRBD1 (5 bases). V gave up 3 bases and J gave up 7 bases, with 14 bases separating them. The CDR3 spans 15 residues. The germline gives CDR1 SGDLS, CDR2 YYNGEE. The CDR3 here is CASSARDGGNSPLHF. For the CDR3, the DNA is TGTGCCAGCAGCGCCCGGGACGGAGGAAATTCACCCCTCCACTTT.

The chain has TRBV5-1 and TRBJ2-3; D is unresolved. Germline lookup yields CDR1 SGHRS and CDR2 YFSETQ. The CDR3 is 17 amino acids. Trimming shortened V by 4 bases and J by 1 base, and 19 bases separated the two germline ends. CDR3 DNA: TGCGCCAGCAGCCTACAAAATCGTCTCTGGGGCACAGATACGCAGTATTTT. Translation: CASSLQNRLWGTDTQYF.

In this sample, this clonotype turned up many times. The chain recombines TRBV11-3 with TRBJ2-1; 11 bases agree with TRBD2. With 5 bases clipped from V and 10 bases from J, the junction kept 4 bases outside the gene matches. This CDR3 is 13 amino acids long. CDR1 and CDR2 (germline): SGHNT, YENEEA. The CDR3 DNA is TGTGCCAGCAGCGAGACTAGCGGGGTCGAGCAGTTCTTC. This translates into CASSETSGVEQFF.